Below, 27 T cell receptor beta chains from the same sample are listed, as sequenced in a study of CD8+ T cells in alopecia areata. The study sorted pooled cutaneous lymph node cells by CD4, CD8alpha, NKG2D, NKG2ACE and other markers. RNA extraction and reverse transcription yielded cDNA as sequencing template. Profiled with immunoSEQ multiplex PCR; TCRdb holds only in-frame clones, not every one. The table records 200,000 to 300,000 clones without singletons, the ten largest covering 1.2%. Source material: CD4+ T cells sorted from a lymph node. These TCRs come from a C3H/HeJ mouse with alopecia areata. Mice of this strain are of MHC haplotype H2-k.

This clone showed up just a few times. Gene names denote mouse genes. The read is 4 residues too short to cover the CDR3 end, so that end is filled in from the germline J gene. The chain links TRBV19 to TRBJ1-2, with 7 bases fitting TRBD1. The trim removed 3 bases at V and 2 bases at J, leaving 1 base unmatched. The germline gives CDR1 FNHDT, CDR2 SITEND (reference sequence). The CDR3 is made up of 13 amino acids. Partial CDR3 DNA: TGTGCCAGCAGTACCAGGGGGAACTCC. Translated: CASSTRGNS. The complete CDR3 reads CASSTRGNSDYTF.

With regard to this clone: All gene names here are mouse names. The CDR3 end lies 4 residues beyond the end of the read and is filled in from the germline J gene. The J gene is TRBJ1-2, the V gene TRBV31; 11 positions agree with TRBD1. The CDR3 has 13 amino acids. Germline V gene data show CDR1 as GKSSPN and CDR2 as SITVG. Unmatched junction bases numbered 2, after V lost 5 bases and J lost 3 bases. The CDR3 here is CAWGTGGDSDYTF. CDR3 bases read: TGTGCCTGGGGGACAGGGGGAGACTCC.

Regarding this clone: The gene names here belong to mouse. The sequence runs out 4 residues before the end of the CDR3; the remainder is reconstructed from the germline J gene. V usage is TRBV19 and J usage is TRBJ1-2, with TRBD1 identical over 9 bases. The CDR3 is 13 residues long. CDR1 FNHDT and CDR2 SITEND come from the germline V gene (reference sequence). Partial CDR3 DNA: TGTGCCAGCAGTAGGGGACAGGGAGGC. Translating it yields CASSRGQGG. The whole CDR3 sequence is CASSRGQGGDYTF.

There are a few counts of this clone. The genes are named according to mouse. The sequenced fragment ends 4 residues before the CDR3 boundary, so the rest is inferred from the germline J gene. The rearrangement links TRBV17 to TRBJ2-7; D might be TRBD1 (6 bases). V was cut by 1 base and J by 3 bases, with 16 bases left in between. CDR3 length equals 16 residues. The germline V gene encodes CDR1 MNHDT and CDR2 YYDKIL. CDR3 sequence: CASSRVGGDTLYEQYF. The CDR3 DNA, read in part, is TGTGCTAGCAGTAGAGTTGGAGGGGACACCCTCTAT.

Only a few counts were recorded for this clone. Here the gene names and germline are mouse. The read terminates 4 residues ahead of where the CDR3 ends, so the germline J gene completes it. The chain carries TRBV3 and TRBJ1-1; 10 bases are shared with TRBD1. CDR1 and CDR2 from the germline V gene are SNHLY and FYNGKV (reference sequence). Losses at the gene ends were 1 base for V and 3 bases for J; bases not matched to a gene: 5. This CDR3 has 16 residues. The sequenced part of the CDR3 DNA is TGTGCCAGCAGCTTAGAAGGGACAGGGGTTGACACA. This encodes CASSLEGTGVDT. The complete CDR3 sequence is CASSLEGTGVDTEVFF.

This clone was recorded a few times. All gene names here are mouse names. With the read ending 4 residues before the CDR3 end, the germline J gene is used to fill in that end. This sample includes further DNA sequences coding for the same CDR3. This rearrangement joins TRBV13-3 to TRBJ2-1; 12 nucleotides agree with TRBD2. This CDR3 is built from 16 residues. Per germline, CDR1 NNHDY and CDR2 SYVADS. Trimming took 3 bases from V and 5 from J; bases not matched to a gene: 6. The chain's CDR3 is CASSGGLGGRDAEQFF. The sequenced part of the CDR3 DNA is TGTGCCAGCAGTGGGGGACTGGGGGGCCGGGATGCT.

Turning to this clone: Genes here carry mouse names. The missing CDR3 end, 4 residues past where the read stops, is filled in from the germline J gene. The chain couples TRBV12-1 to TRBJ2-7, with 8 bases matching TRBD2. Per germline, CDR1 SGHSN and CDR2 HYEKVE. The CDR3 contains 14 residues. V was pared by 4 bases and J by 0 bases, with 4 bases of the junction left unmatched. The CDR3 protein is CASSPTGDSYEQYF. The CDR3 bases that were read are TGTGCCAGCTCGCCGACTGGGGACTCCTAT.

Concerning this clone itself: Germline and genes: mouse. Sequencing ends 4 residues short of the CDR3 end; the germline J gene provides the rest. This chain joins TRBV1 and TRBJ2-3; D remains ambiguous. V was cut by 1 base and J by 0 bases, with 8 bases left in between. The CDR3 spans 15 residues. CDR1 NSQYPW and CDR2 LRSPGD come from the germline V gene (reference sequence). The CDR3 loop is CTCSAGVESAETLYF. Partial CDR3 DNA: TGCACCTGCAGTGCAGGGGTCGAAAGTGCAGAA. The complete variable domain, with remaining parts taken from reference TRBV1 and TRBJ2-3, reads VTLLEQNPRWRLVPRGQAVNLRCILKNSQYPWMSWYQQDLQKQLQWLFTLRSPGDKEVKSLPGADYLATRVTDTELRLQVANMSQGRTLYCTCSAGVESAETLYFGSGTRLTVL.

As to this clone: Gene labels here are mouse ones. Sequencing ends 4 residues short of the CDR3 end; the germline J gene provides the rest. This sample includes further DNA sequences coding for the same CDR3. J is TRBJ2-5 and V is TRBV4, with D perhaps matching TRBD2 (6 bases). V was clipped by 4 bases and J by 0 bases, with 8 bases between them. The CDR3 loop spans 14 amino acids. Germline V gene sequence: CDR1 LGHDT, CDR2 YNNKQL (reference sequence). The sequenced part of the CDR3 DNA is TGTGCCAGCAGCTTCTGGGGTAACCAAGAC. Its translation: CASSFWGNQD. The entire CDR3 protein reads CASSFWGNQDTQYF.

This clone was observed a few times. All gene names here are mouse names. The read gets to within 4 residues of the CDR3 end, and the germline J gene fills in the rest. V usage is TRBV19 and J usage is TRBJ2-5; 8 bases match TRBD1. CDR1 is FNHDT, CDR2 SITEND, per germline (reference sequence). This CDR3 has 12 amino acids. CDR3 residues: CASRTGEDTQYF. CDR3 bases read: TGTGCCAGCAGGACAGGGGAGGAC.

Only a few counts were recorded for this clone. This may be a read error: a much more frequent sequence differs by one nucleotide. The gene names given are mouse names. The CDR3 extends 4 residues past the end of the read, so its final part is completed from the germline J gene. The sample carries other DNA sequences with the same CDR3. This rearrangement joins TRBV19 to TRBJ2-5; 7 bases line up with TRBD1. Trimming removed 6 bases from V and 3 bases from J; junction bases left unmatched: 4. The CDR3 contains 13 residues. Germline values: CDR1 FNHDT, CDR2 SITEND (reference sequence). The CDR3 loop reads CASTPGQQDTQYF. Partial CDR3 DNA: TGTGCCAGCACCCCGGGACAGCAAGAC.

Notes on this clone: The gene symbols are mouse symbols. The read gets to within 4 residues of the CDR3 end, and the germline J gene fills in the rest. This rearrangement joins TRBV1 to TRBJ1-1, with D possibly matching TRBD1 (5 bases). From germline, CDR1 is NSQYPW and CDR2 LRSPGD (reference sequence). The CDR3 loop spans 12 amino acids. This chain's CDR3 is CTCSARETEVFF. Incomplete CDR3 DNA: TGCACCTGCAGTGCCAGGGAGACA.

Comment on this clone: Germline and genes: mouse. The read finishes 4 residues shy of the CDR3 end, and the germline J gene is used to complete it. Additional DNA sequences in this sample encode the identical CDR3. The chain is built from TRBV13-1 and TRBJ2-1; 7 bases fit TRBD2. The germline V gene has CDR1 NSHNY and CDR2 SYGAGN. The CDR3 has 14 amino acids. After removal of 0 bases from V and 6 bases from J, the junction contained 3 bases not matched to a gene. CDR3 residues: CASSDGTGVAEQFF. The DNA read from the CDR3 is TGTGCCAGCAGTGATGGCACTGGGGTTGCT.

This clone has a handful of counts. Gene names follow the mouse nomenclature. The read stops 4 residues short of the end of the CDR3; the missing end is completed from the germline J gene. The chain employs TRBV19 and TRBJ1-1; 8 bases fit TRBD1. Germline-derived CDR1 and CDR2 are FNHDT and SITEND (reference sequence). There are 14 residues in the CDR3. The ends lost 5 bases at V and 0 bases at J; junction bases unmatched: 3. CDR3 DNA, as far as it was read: TGTGCCAGCAGGCCGACAGGGGCAAACACA. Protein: CASRPTGANT. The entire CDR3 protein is CASRPTGANTEVFF.

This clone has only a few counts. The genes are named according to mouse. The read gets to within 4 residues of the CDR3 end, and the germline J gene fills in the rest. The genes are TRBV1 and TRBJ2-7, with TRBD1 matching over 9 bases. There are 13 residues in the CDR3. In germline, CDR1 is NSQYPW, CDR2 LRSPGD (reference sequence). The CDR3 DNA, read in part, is TGCACCTGCAGTGGGACAGGGGATAAT. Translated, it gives CTCSGTGDN. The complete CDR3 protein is CTCSGTGDNEQYF.

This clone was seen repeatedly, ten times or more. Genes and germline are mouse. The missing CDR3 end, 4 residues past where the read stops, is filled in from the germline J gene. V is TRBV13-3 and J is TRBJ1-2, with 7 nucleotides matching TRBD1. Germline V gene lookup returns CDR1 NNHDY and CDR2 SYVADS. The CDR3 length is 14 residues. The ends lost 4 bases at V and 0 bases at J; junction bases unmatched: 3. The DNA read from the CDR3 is TGTGCCAGCAGTCGGGACAGTGCAAACTCC. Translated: CASSRDSANS. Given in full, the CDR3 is CASSRDSANSDYTF.

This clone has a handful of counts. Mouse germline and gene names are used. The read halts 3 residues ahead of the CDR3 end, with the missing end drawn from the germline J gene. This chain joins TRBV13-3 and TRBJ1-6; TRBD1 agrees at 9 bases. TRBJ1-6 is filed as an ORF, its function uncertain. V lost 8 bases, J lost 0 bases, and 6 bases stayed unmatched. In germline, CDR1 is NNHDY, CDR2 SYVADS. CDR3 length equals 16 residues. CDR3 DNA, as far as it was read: TGTGCCAGGAAGCGGGACAGGGATTCCTATAATTCGCCC. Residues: CARKRDRDSYNSP. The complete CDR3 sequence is CARKRDRDSYNSPLYF.

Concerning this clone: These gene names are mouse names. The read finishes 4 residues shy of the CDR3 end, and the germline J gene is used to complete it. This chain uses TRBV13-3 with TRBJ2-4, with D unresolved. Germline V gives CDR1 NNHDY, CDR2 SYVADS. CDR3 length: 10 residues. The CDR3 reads CARNKNTLYF. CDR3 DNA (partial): TGTGCCAGGAACAAAAAC.

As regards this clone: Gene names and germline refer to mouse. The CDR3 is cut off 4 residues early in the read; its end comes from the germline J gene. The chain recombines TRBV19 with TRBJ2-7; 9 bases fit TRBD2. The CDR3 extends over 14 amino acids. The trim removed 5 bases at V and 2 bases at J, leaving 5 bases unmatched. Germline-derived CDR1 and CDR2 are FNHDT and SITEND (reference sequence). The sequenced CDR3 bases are TGTGCCAGCAGGCAGGGACTGGGAGCCTAT. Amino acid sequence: CASRQGLGAY. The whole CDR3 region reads CASRQGLGAYEQYF.

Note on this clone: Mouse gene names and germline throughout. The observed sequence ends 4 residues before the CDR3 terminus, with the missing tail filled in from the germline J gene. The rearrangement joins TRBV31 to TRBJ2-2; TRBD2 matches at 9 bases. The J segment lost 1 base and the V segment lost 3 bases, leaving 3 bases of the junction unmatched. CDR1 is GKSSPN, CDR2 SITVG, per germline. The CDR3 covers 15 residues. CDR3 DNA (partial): TGTGCCTGGAGGGGGACTGGGCAAAACACCGGG. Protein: CAWRGTGQNTG. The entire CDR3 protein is CAWRGTGQNTGQLYF.

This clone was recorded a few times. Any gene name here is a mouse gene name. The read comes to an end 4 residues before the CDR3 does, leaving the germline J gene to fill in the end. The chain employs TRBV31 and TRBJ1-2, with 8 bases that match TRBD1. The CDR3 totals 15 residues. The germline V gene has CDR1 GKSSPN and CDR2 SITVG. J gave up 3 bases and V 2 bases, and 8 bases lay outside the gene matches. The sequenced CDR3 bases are TGTGCCTGGAGTACCCAGGACAGGGCGCACTCC. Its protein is CAWSTQDRAHS. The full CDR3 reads CAWSTQDRAHSDYTF.

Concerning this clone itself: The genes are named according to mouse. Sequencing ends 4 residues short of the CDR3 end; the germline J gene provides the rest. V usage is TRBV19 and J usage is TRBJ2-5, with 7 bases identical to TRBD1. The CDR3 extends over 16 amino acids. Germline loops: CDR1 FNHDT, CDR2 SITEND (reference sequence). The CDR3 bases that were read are TGTGCCAGCAGCCCCCCTCACTCGACAGGGAGAGAC. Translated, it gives CASSPPHSTGRD. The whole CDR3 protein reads CASSPPHSTGRDTQYF.

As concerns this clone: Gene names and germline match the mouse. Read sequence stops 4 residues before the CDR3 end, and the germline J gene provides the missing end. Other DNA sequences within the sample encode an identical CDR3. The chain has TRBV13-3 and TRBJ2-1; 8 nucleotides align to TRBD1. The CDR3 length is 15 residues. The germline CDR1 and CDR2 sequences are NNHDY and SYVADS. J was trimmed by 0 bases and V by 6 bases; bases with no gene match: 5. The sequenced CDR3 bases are TGTGCCAGCACCCGCACAGGGGGTAACTATGCT. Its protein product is CASTRTGGNYA. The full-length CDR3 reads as CASTRTGGNYAEQFF.

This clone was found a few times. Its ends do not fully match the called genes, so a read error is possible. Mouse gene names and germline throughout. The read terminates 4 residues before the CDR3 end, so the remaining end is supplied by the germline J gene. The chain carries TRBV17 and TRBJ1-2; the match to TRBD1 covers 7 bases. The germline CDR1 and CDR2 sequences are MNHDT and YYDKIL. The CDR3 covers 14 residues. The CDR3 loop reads CAGSRDTGAPDYTF. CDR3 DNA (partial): TGTGCTGGCAGTAGAGATACAGGGGCGCCC.

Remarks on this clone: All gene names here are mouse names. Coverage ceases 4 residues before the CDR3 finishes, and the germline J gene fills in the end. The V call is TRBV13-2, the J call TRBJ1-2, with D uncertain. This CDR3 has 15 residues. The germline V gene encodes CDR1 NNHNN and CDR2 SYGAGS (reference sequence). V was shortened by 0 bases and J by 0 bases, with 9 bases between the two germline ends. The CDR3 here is CASGDGGVANSDYTF. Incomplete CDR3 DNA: TGTGCCAGCGGTGATGGTGGGGTTGCAAACTCC.

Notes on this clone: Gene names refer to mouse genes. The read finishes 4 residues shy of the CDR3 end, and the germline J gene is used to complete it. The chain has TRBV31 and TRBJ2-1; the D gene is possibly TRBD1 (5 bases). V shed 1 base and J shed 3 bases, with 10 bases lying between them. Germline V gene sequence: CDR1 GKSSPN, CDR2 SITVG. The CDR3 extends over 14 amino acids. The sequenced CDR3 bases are TGTGCCTGGAGTCACACAGGTAGCTATGCT. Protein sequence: CAWSHTGSYA. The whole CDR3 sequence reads CAWSHTGSYAEQFF.

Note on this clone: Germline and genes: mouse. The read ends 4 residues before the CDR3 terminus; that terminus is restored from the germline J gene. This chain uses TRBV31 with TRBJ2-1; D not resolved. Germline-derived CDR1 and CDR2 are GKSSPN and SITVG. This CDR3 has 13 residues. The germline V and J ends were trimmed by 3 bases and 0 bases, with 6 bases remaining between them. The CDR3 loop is CAWSQHNYAEQFF. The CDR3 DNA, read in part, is TGTGCCTGGAGCCAACATAACTATGCT. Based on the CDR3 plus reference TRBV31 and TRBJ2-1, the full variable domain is AQTIHQWPVAEIKAVGSPLSLGCTIKGKSSPNLYWYWQATGGTLQQLFYSITVGQVESVVQLNLSASRPKDDQFILSTEKLLLSHSGFYLCAWSQHNYAEQFFGPGTRLTVL.